The rows below give T cell receptor beta chains drawn from one sample of a study of identical twins. TCRdb reprocessed the 5' RACE reads via MiXCR and lists one record per CDR3 protein. The sample has a few hundred thousand distinct CDR3 sequences; 8.5% to 9.5% are singletons. These data were likewise used in another study, on yellow fever vaccine responses in identical twins.

Input material: CD8+ T cells sorted from blood. Source of these receptors: a woman between 18 and 29 years old in good health. The CDR3 runs from the conserved cysteine through the conserved F or W. A D gene is named only where the DNA matches it firmly.

j_call v_call d_call cdr3_aa
TRBJ2-1 TRBV6-5 TRBD2 CASSYIAVAGGSSYNEQFF
TRBJ2-1 TRBV7-9 NA CASSLGPGEYNEQFF
TRBJ2-4 TRBV18 TRBD2 CASSPPSRSSGSPQNIQYF
TRBJ1-1 TRBV30 NA CAWTMPGPRTLEAFF
TRBJ2-1 TRBV19 NA CASGGTLNNEQFF
TRBJ2-1 TRBV4-2 TRBD2 CASSQVAGESYNEQFF
TRBJ2-3 TRBV3-1 TRBD2 CASSQLAGGTPDTQYF
TRBJ2-3 TRBV5-6 NA CASSQASTDTQYF
TRBJ2-1 TRBV2 NA CASSLFGGMGSTGYNEQFF
TRBJ1-2 TRBV7-9 NA CASSSGVGGYTF
TRBJ2-7 TRBV23-1 NA CASSQNPHRVFDEQYF
TRBJ1-5 TRBV20-1 NA CSARDGTETGSYNQPQHF
TRBJ2-1 TRBV29-1 TRBD2 CSVRLAGGDNEQFF
TRBJ2-3 TRBV29-1 TRBD2 CSVAGLAGEGGADTQYF
TRBJ2-5 TRBV4-1 NA CASSVRTEETQYF
TRBJ1-2 TRBV11-1 NA CASSRDIEEIYLNYGYTF
TRBJ2-7 TRBV19 TRBD2 CASSPGLAGGLAYEQYF
TRBJ2-1 TRBV19 TRBD1 CASSRRQGNEQFF
TRBJ1-2 TRBV6-5 NA CASSYGAANYGYTF
TRBJ1-3 TRBV6-5 TRBD1 CASSSDRGSGNTIYF
TRBJ2-3 TRBV12-3/TRBV12-4 NA CASSLFQGLSSTDTQYF
TRBJ2-2 TRBV6-1 TRBD2 CASSRGLAGATRDTGELFF
TRBJ1-5 TRBV28 NA CASSPGITQPQHF
TRBJ2-7 TRBV27 TRBD1 CASRQRQGPYEQYF
TRBJ2-7 TRBV2 NA CASSDGPGLNYEQYF
TRBJ2-7 TRBV20-1 TRBD1 CSASDRDNNYEQYF
TRBJ2-2 TRBV10-3 NA CAISGGLLTGELFF
TRBJ2-5 TRBV18 TRBD2 CASSPPSGGPKETQYF
TRBJ1-5 TRBV11-2 NA CASSRHDHRNSNQPQHF
TRBJ1-1 TRBV4-3 NA CASSQDREVTEAFF
TRBJ1-1 TRBV5-6 NA CASSLNANTEAFF
TRBJ2-7 TRBV27 TRBD1 CASSQLRDRVPQQYF
TRBJ2-2 TRBV10-3 TRBD2 CAISDAGTSAYNTGELFF
TRBJ2-1 TRBV20-1 TRBD2 CSAQVAGYEQFF
TRBJ1-5 TRBV10-2 NA CASSERGLGNQPQHF
TRBJ1-5 TRBV20-1 NA CSARGGVSQISNQPQHF
TRBJ2-7 TRBV7-6 NA CASSLELGGGEQYF
TRBJ2-3 TRBV10-2 NA CASSEPGTSDTQYF
TRBJ1-5 TRBV23-1 NA CATSRQPGQPQHF
TRBJ2-7 TRBV20-1 TRBD1 CSARTGSGYEQYF
TRBJ2-2 TRBV4-3 TRBD2 CASSQVLREGNTGELFF
TRBJ2-1 TRBV7-9 NA CASSFQGRGYNEQFF
TRBJ2-3 TRBV7-8 NA CASSPSASGTDTQYF
TRBJ2-2 TRBV4-1 NA CASSQPLGGGWELFF
TRBJ2-5 TRBV15 TRBD1 CATSRARDRVGETQYF
TRBJ1-1 TRBV12-3/TRBV12-4 NA CASSLWGENTEAFF
TRBJ2-1 TRBV7-9 TRBD1 CASSPGQGDLNEQFF
TRBJ2-3 TRBV2 NA CASSERTDTQYF
TRBJ2-7 TRBV11-2 NA CASSLGGRIYEQYF
TRBJ2-1 TRBV7-2 NA CASSLEEGNEQFF
TRBJ1-1 TRBV28 TRBD1 CASSYGLGDSTEAFF
TRBJ2-1 TRBV27 NA CASSLLGTYNEQFF
TRBJ2-7 TRBV15 TRBD1 CATSIDTGGGYEQYF
TRBJ2-2 TRBV19 NA CASSSDLWGAQTGELFF
TRBJ2-7 TRBV6-2/TRBV6-3 NA CASSTSLLAYEQYF
TRBJ1-4 TRBV3-1 NA CASSPAFRGEEKLFF
TRBJ2-1 TRBV11-2 NA CASSFSAPNYNEQFF
TRBJ2-5 TRBV11-2 NA CASSRGSQYQETQYF
TRBJ2-7 TRBV11-2 NA CASSEGVGAYEQYF
TRBJ2-7 TRBV15 NA CATSRAGRGSFAYEQYF